This is a list of T cell receptor beta chains from one sample in a study of cytomegalovirus exposure and HLA in healthy donors. Repertoires were generated with immunoSEQ multiplex PCR, while TCRdb's copy carries only in-frame clones and drops some. The data contain some 95,000 clones, around 71% of them seen just once; the ten biggest clones take up 2.1%. The sample taken for sequencing was PBMCs. These receptors were taken from a man younger than 40 in good health and CMV-seronegative. Each CDR3 is given with its conserved first and last residue. The D gene is left open where the match is weak. Size values are once, few and many counts, or a class for expanded clones, and some rows have none.

clone size: .; D gene: TRBD1; V gene: TRBV5-6; J gene: TRBJ2-1; CDR3 protein: CASTRISGGNEQFF; CDR3 DNA: TGTGCCAGCACGCGCATCTCAGGGGGCAATGAGCAGTTCTTC
clone size: .; D gene: .; V gene: TRBV7-9; J gene: TRBJ1-5; CDR3 protein: CASSSTRGPQHF; CDR3 DNA: TGTGCCAGCAGCTCTACGCGGGGGCCCCAGCATTTT
clone size: .; D gene: TRBD2; V gene: TRBV7-9; J gene: TRBJ2-2; CDR3 protein: CASSLPGLSTGELFF; CDR3 DNA: TGTGCCAGCAGCCTACCGGGACTATCCACCGGGGAGCTGTTTTTT
clone size: .; D gene: TRBD1; V gene: TRBV29-1; J gene: TRBJ1-1; CDR3 protein: CSSIQGMNTEAFF; CDR3 DNA: TGCAGCTCCATACAGGGGATGAACACTGAAGCTTTCTTT
clone size: .; D gene: TRBD1; V gene: TRBV27; J gene: TRBJ2-7; CDR3 protein: CASGPDRGIEQYF; CDR3 DNA: TGTGCCAGCGGCCCGGACAGGGGGATCGAGCAGTACTTC
clone size: .; D gene: .; V gene: TRBV7-9; J gene: TRBJ2-1; CDR3 protein: CSSKQAVSSYNEQFF; CDR3 DNA: TGTTCCAGCAAACAAGCGGTGAGCTCCTACAATGAGCAGTTCTTC
clone size: .; D gene: .; V gene: TRBV29-1; J gene: TRBJ1-1; CDR3 protein: CSVGEGGRAFF; CDR3 DNA: TGCAGCGTTGGGGAGGGCGGGCGAGCTTTCTTT
clone size: few; D gene: TRBD2; V gene: TRBV7-3; J gene: TRBJ2-3; CDR3 protein: CASSSPRGGETDTQYF; CDR3 DNA: TGTGCCAGCAGCTCCCCCCGCGGGGGGGAGACAGATACGCAGTATTTT
clone size: once; D gene: TRBD1; V gene: TRBV11-3; J gene: TRBJ1-1; CDR3 protein: CASSLSDRDEAFF; CDR3 DNA: TGTGCCAGCAGCTTATCCGACAGGGATGAAGCTTTCTTT
clone size: .; D gene: .; V gene: TRBV25-1; J gene: TRBJ2-2; CDR3 protein: CASSEYRNTGELFF; CDR3 DNA: TGTGCCAGCAGTGAATACAGGAACACCGGGGAGCTGTTTTTT